This T cell receptor beta chain comes out of a study of T cell changes during pregnancy in multiple sclerosis. This clone was observed once. This CDR3 comprises 13 residues. In germline, CDR1 is MDHEN, CDR2 SYDVKM. V shed 7 bases, J shed 2 bases, and the junction held 1 base outside the gene matches. The data were produced by immunoSEQ multiplex PCR, yet TCRdb's version contains in-frame clones alone and is incomplete. The sample lists 56,000 or so clones, 90% occurring once. This rearrangement joins TRBV28 to TRBJ2-5; 10 nucleotides agree with TRBD2. The starting material was peripheral blood, obtained in the first trimester of pregnancy. The receptor's source is a female donor in good health, enrolled as a control in a pregnancy study. The CDR3 reads CASKLAGQETQYF. The CDR3 DNA follows: TGTGCCAGCAAACTAGCGGGACAAGAGACCCAGTACTTC.